These T cell receptor beta chains were read from a single sample in a study of technical replicates of blood from a handful of donors. Produced via immunoSEQ multiplex PCR; TCRdb's table is partial and in-frame only. Found here are tens of thousands of clones, over 90% of them singletons; the top ten hold approximately 0.41%. The sequencing input was T cells isolated from PBMCs. Receptor source: a human donor in good health. Both conserved end residues are part of each CDR3. A D gene is named only where the DNA matches it firmly. A clone size is listed for some rows: how often the clone was seen (once, few, many), or a class if it is expanded.

j_call: TRBJ2-7
v_call: TRBV5-6
clone_size: once
d_call: TRBD1
cdr3_aa: CASSPDRIYEQYF
cdr3_nt: TGTGCCAGCAGCCCGGACAGGATCTACGAGCAGTACTTC

j_call: TRBJ2-4
v_call: TRBV7-2
clone_size: -
d_call: -
cdr3_aa: CASSLMAGAKNIQYF
cdr3_nt: TGTGCCAGCAGCTTAATGGCGGGAGCCAAAAACATTCAGTACTTC

j_call: TRBJ2-1
v_call: TRBV6-4
clone_size: -
d_call: -
cdr3_aa: CASSDGGDYNEQFF
cdr3_nt: TGTGCCAGCAGTGATGGGGGCGACTACAATGAGCAGTTCTTC

j_call: TRBJ2-1
v_call: TRBV6-6
clone_size: -
d_call: -
cdr3_aa: CASSPISSYNEQFF
cdr3_nt: TGTGCCAGCAGCCCGATTAGCTCCTACAATGAGCAGTTCTTC

j_call: TRBJ2-7
v_call: TRBV7-2
clone_size: -
d_call: -
cdr3_aa: CASSQEGGYEQYF
cdr3_nt: TGTGCCAGCAGTCAAGAAGGAGGCTACGAGCAGTACTTC

j_call: TRBJ2-7
v_call: TRBV27
clone_size: once
d_call: -
cdr3_aa: CASWAGTGYEQYF
cdr3_nt: TGTGCCAGCTGGGCCGGGACTGGCTACGAGCAGTACTTC

j_call: TRBJ1-1
v_call: TRBV4-1
clone_size: -
d_call: -
cdr3_aa: CASSPRENTEAFF
cdr3_nt: TGCGCCAGCAGCCCCCGCGAAAACACTGAAGCTTTCTTT

j_call: TRBJ2-7
v_call: TRBV9
clone_size: -
d_call: TRBD2
cdr3_aa: CASSVASSSGIDEQYF
cdr3_nt: TGTGCCAGCAGCGTAGCTTCGTCTAGCGGGATCGACGAGCAGTACTTC

j_call: TRBJ2-7
v_call: TRBV6-1
clone_size: -
d_call: -
cdr3_aa: CASSEWIGSEYEQYF
cdr3_nt: TGTGCCAGCAGTGAATGGATAGGGAGTGAATACGAGCAGTACTTC

j_call: TRBJ2-1
v_call: TRBV25-1
clone_size: -
d_call: TRBD2
cdr3_aa: CASSEPPTSGIDNEQFF
cdr3_nt: TGTGCCAGCAGCGAGCCCCCCACTAGCGGGATCGACAATGAGCAGTTCTTC

j_call: TRBJ2-7
v_call: TRBV9
clone_size: -
d_call: TRBD2
cdr3_aa: CASSGTSGSSPYEQYF
cdr3_nt: TGTGCCAGCTCAGGGACTAGCGGGAGTTCGCCCTACGAGCAGTACTTC

j_call: TRBJ1-2
v_call: TRBV29-1
clone_size: -
d_call: -
cdr3_aa: CSVAGLWGYTF
cdr3_nt: TGCAGCGTTGCCGGACTTTGGGGCTACACCTTC

j_call: TRBJ1-4
v_call: TRBV4-1
clone_size: -
d_call: TRBD1
cdr3_aa: CASSQGTGAGTNEKLFF
cdr3_nt: TGCGCCAGCAGCCAAGGGACAGGGGCAGGGACTAATGAAAAACTGTTTTTT

j_call: TRBJ2-3
v_call: TRBV4-1
clone_size: -
d_call: TRBD2
cdr3_aa: CASSQDPAGAGTDTQYF
cdr3_nt: TGCGCCAGCAGCCAAGATCCGGCGGGAGCTGGGACAGATACGCAGTATTTT

j_call: TRBJ1-2
v_call: TRBV5-1
clone_size: -
d_call: TRBD1
cdr3_aa: CASSPQGTGSPYGYTF
cdr3_nt: TGCGCCAGCAGCCCACAAGGGACAGGGAGCCCCTATGGCTACACCTTC

j_call: TRBJ2-1
v_call: TRBV5-1
clone_size: -
d_call: -
cdr3_aa: CASTQGQGDEQFF
cdr3_nt: TGCGCCAGCACGCAGGGGCAGGGCGATGAGCAGTTCTTC

j_call: TRBJ1-1
v_call: TRBV2
clone_size: -
d_call: TRBD1
cdr3_aa: CASFPDRGLMNTEAFF
cdr3_nt: TGTGCCAGCTTCCCTGACAGGGGTCTCATGAACACTGAAGCTTTCTTT

j_call: TRBJ1-2
v_call: TRBV29-1
clone_size: -
d_call: TRBD1
cdr3_aa: CSVERQGNYGYTF
cdr3_nt: TGCAGCGTTGAGAGACAGGGTAACTATGGCTACACCTTC

j_call: TRBJ1-2
v_call: TRBV20-1
clone_size: -
d_call: -
cdr3_aa: CSVEDYGYTF
cdr3_nt: TGCAGTGTGGAGGACTATGGCTACACCTTC

j_call: TRBJ2-1
v_call: TRBV5-4
clone_size: once
d_call: TRBD1
cdr3_aa: CASSGDRGLSYNEQFF
cdr3_nt: TGTGCCAGCAGCGGGGACAGGGGGCTTTCCTACAATGAGCAGTTCTTC

j_call: TRBJ1-1
v_call: TRBV29-1
clone_size: -
d_call: TRBD1
cdr3_aa: CSVDPTGAVTEAFF
cdr3_nt: TGCAGCGTCGATCCCACAGGGGCGGTAACTGAAGCTTTCTTT

j_call: TRBJ1-1
v_call: TRBV9
clone_size: -
d_call: TRBD1
cdr3_aa: CASSATYRGRGTEAFF
cdr3_nt: TGTGCCAGCAGCGCTACTTACAGGGGTAGGGGCACTGAAGCTTTCTTT

j_call: TRBJ2-5
v_call: TRBV28
clone_size: -
d_call: -
cdr3_aa: CASSQPPQGNIRAQYF
cdr3_nt: TGTGCCAGCAGTCAACCCCCCCAGGGTAACATTCGTGCCCAGTACTTC

j_call: TRBJ2-7
v_call: TRBV2
clone_size: -
d_call: TRBD2
cdr3_aa: CASRTSGGSTYEQYF
cdr3_nt: TGTGCCAGCAGAACCTCGGGGGGATCTACCTACGAGCAGTACTTC

j_call: TRBJ1-1
v_call: TRBV30
clone_size: once
d_call: TRBD1
cdr3_aa: CAWWTGAINTEAFF
cdr3_nt: TGTGCCTGGTGGACAGGGGCAATAAACACTGAAGCTTTCTTT

j_call: TRBJ1-2
v_call: TRBV7-9
clone_size: -
d_call: -
cdr3_aa: CASTPGVGYTF
cdr3_nt: TGTGCCAGCACCCCAGGGGTTGGCTACACCTTC

j_call: TRBJ1-3
v_call: TRBV7-7
clone_size: -
d_call: -
cdr3_aa: CASSVDRGNTIYF
cdr3_nt: TGTGCTAGCAGCGTCGACAGAGGAAACACCATATATTTT

j_call: TRBJ1-1
v_call: TRBV14
clone_size: -
d_call: TRBD1
cdr3_aa: CASSQGQGLTEAFF
cdr3_nt: TGTGCCAGCAGCCAAGGACAGGGCCTCACTGAAGCTTTCTTT

j_call: TRBJ2-1
v_call: TRBV5-1
clone_size: -
d_call: TRBD2
cdr3_aa: CASSLTGTSNYNEQFF
cdr3_nt: TGCGCCAGCAGCTTGACCGGGACTAGTAACTACAATGAGCAGTTCTTC

j_call: TRBJ1-4
v_call: TRBV6-5
clone_size: -
d_call: -
cdr3_aa: CASSYSYSSNEKLFF
cdr3_nt: TGTGCCAGCAGTTACTCGTACAGTTCTAATGAAAAACTGTTTTTT

j_call: TRBJ1-1
v_call: TRBV10-1
clone_size: -
d_call: -
cdr3_aa: CASRGQYDTEAFF
cdr3_nt: TGCGCCAGCAGGGGACAATACGACACTGAAGCTTTCTTT

j_call: TRBJ2-1
v_call: TRBV7-9
clone_size: -
d_call: -
cdr3_aa: CASSLTGGDNEQFF
cdr3_nt: TGTGCCAGCAGCTTAACGGGCGGGGACAATGAGCAGTTCTTC

j_call: TRBJ1-1
v_call: TRBV5-1
clone_size: -
d_call: TRBD1
cdr3_aa: CASSLRTGNTEAFF
cdr3_nt: TGCGCCAGCAGCCTTAGGACAGGGAATACTGAAGCTTTCTTT

j_call: TRBJ1-5
v_call: TRBV5-4
clone_size: -
d_call: -
cdr3_aa: CASSVGGGAVGQPQHF
cdr3_nt: TGTGCCAGCAGCGTTGGAGGGGGGGCAGTGGGACAGCCCCAGCATTTT

j_call: TRBJ1-1
v_call: TRBV21-1
clone_size: -
d_call: -
cdr3_aa: CASSKEEQGEIAFF
cdr3_nt: TGTGCCAGCAGCAAAGAGGAACAGGGAGAGATAGCTTTCTTT

j_call: TRBJ1-4
v_call: TRBV30
clone_size: -
d_call: -
cdr3_aa: CAWRGGEKLFF
cdr3_nt: TGTGCCTGGAGGGGGGGTGAAAAACTGTTTTTT

j_call: TRBJ2-3
v_call: TRBV5-6
clone_size: -
d_call: -
cdr3_aa: CASSFSRITDTQYF
cdr3_nt: TGTGCCAGCAGCTTCTCCAGGATCACAGATACGCAGTATTTT

j_call: TRBJ2-2
v_call: TRBV4-1
clone_size: -
d_call: TRBD2
cdr3_aa: CASSQRRTSSPGELFF
cdr3_nt: TGCGCCAGCAGCCAACGACGGACTAGCTCACCCGGGGAGCTGTTTTTT

j_call: TRBJ2-1
v_call: TRBV6-1
clone_size: -
d_call: -
cdr3_aa: CASSGSSLSSYNEQFF
cdr3_nt: TGTGCCAGCAGTGGTAGCTCGTTGAGCTCCTACAATGAGCAGTTCTTC

j_call: TRBJ2-3
v_call: TRBV6-5
clone_size: -
d_call: TRBD2
cdr3_aa: CASSSTSGSTDTQYF
cdr3_nt: TGTGCCAGCAGTTCGACTAGCGGGAGCACAGATACGCAGTATTTT

j_call: TRBJ1-3
v_call: TRBV28
clone_size: -
d_call: -
cdr3_aa: CATLLRGSGNTIYF
cdr3_nt: TGTGCCACCCTTCTCAGGGGCTCTGGAAACACCATATATTTT

j_call: TRBJ1-5
v_call: TRBV18
clone_size: -
d_call: TRBD1
cdr3_aa: CASSSSGGHQPQHF
cdr3_nt: TGTGCCAGCTCATCTTCAGGGGGCCATCAGCCCCAGCATTTT